This T cell receptor beta chain was sequenced for a study of preoperative IRX-2 immunotherapy in early breast cancer. Trimming at V came to 4 bases and at J to 8 bases, leaving 14 bases not matched to a gene. The CDR3 sequence is 16 residues long. Germline V gene sequence: CDR1 ENHRY, CDR2 SYGVKD. The table came from immunoSEQ multiplex PCR; TCRdb's copy has only in-frame clones and leaves some out. The sample shows about 62,000 clones, approximately 94% of them seen only once. Treatment described: preoperative locoregional IRX-2 cytokine immunotherapy. Patients received preoperative, locoregional IRX-2 cytokine immunotherapy in a phase Ib study.

The V call is TRBV10-3, the J call TRBJ2-3; 8 nucleotides align to TRBD2. The source is a human donor with breast cancer. The sample was collected from a patient treated with IRX-2 immunotherapy. CDR3 sequence: CAISGASGWRGRTQYF. In DNA form, the CDR3 reads TGTGCCATCAGTGGGGCTAGCGGGTGGCGAGGTCGTACGCAGTATTTT.